The clone carrying this T cell receptor beta chain was counted a few times. This CDR3 is built from 17 residues. The V end was cut by 0 bases, the J end by 3 bases, with 17 bases between. Germline CDR1 and CDR2: ENHRY and SYGVKD. The PCR used 60 Vbeta and 13 Jbeta primers. The data were produced by immunoSEQ multiplex PCR, yet TCRdb's version contains in-frame clones alone and is incomplete. The repertoire holds tens of thousands of clones, with approximately 89% as singletons. This entry belongs to a study of cytomegalovirus exposure and HLA in healthy donors. This TCR was sampled from a man between 25 and 39 years old in good health and CMV-seropositive. The chain has TRBV10-3 and TRBJ1-1; D is possibly TRBD1 (6 bases). The source material was PBMCs. The CDR3 protein is CAISESGPGQLHTEAFF. In DNA, the CDR3 is TGTGCCATCAGTGAGTCCGGGCCGGGACAACTGCACACTGAAGCTTTCTTT.